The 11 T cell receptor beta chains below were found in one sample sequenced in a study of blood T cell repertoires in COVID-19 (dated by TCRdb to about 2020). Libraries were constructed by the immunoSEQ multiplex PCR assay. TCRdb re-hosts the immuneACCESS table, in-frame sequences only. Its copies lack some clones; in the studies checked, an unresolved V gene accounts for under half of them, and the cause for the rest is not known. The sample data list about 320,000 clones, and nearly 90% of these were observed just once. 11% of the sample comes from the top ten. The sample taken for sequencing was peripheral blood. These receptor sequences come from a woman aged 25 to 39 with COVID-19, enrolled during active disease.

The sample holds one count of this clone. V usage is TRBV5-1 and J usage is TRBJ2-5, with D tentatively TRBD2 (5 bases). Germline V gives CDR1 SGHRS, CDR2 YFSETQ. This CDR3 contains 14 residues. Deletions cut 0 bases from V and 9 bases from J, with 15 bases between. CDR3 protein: CASSLDRGSSAQYF. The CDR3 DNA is TGCGCCAGCAGCTTGGATCGTGGGAGTTCGGCCCAGTACTTC.

The CDR3 nucleotides are TGTGCCAGCAGCGCCCCTAGGCGGGGCGCAGAGACCCAGTACTTC. The encoded protein is CASSAPRRGAETQYF. This chain joins TRBV7-6 and TRBJ2-5; TRBD2 is a possible D gene (6 bases). Trimming cost V 5 bases and J 4 bases, with 17 bases left between them. This CDR3 region has 15 residues. Germline loops: CDR1 SGHVS, CDR2 FNYEAQ.

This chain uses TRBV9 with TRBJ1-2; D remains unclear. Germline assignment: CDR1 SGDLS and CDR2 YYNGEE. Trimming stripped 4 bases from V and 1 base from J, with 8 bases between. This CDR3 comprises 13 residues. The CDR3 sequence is CASSPGRNYGYTF. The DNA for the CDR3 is TGTGCCAGCAGCCCGGGTCGTAACTATGGCTACACCTTC.

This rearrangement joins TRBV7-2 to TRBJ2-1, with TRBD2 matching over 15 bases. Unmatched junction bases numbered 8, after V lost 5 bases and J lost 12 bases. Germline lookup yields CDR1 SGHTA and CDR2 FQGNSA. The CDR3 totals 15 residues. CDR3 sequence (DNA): TGTGCCAGCAGCCTTTGGACTAGCGGGGGGGCACGGCAGTTCTTC. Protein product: CASSLWTSGGARQFF.

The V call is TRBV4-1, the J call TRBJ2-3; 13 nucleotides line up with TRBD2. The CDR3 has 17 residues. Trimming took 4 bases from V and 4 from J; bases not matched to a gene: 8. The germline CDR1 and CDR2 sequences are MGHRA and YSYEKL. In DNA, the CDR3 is TGCGCCAGCAGCCCGAAGACTAGCGGGGGGCGAGCAGATACGCAGTATTTT. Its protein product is CASSPKTSGGRADTQYF.

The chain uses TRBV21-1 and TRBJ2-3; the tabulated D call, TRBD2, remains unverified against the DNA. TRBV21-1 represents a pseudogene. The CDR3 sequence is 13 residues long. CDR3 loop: CASSKIGGSAQYF. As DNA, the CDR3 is TGTGCCAGCAGCAAAATTGGAGGTTCAGCGCAGTATTTT.

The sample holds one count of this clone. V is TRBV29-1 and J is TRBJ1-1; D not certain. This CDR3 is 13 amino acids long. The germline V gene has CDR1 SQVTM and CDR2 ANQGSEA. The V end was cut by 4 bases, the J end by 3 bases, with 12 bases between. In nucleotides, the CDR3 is TGCAGCGTTGTGCGGTTTAAAGACACTGAAGCTTTCTTT. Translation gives CSVVRFKDTEAFF.

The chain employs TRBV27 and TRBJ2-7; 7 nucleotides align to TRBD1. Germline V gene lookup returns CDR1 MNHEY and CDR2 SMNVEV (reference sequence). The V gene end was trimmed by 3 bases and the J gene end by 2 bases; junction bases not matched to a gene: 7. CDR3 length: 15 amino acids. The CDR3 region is CASSLVSGQTYEQYF. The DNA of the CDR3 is TGTGCCAGCAGTTTGGTGTCGGGACAGACCTACGAGCAGTACTTC.

In nucleotides, the CDR3 is TGTGCCAGCAAAGATGTTTACGGGTATCGGCCCCAGCATTTT. Translated, it gives CASKDVYGYRPQHF. This chain connects TRBV21-1 to TRBJ1-5. TRBV21-1 is shown as a pseudogene. The CDR3 runs to 14 residues.

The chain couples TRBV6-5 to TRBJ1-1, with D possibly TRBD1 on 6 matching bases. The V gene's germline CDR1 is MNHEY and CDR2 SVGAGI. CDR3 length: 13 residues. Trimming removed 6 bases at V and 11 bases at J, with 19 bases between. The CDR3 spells CASRDTGFEGAFF. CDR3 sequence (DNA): TGTGCCAGCAGAGACACAGGGTTTGAGGGGGCTTTCTTT.

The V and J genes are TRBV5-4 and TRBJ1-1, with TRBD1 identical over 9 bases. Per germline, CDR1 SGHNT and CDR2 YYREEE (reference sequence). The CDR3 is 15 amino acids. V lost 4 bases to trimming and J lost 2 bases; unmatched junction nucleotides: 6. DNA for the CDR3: TGTGCCAGCAGCGGCGCACAGGGGGCAAACACTGAAGCTTTCTTT. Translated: CASSGAQGANTEAFF.